This T cell receptor (beta chain) originates from a study of identical twins. Broader study findings: Analyses based on zero insertions could be partly confounded by invariant MAIT and iNKT cells. Models predicted too little out-of-frame TCR alpha sharing in monozygotic twins.

TCRdb used MiXCR to reprocess the 5' RACE reads, holding one entry per CDR3 protein. The profile shows about 890,000 distinct CDR3 sequences, approximately 13% of them singletons. Concerning this clonotype itself: Its specificity is unknown.

In addition, the sample was reused for a study of yellow fever vaccine responses in identical twins.

The receptor was isolated from a woman aged 18-29 years in good health. The sequencing input was PBMCs.

The CDR3 loop is CASSTGTSGRAWDNEQFF. The CDR3 DNA reads as TGTGCCAGCAGTACAGGGACTAGCGGGAGGGCCTGGGATAATGAGCAGTTCTTC. V gene TRBV6-1 combines with J gene TRBJ2-1, with 16 bases fitting TRBD2. There are 18 residues in the CDR3. Germline loops: CDR1 MNHNS, CDR2 SASEGT. V was pared by 5 bases and J by 7 bases, with 11 bases of the junction left unmatched.